A selection of T cell receptor beta chains follows, all from one sample in a study of blood T cell repertoires in COVID-19. TCRdb's table, derived via immunoSEQ multiplex PCR, lists solely in-frame clones and lacks some. The sample consists of about 430,000 clones, 70% to 90% of them appearing once. The specimen sequenced was PBMCs or T cells enriched from blood (not recorded which). Receptors originate from a young woman who had been exposed to COVID-19. CDR3s include the opening cysteine and the closing phenylalanine or tryptophan. A D gene is named only where the DNA matches it firmly. Part of the rows lack a size; the others show once, few, many or a class for expanded clones.

d_call: TRBD1
v_call: TRBV15
clone_size: NA
j_call: TRBJ1-4
cdr3_aa: CATSRDRQGNEKLFF
cdr3_nt: TGTGCCACCAGCAGAGATAGACAGGGGAACGAAAAACTGTTTTTT

d_call: NA
v_call: TRBV28
clone_size: NA
j_call: TRBJ2-2
cdr3_aa: CASTLGGNTGELFF
cdr3_nt: TGTGCCAGCACCTTGGGAGGGAACACCGGGGAGCTGTTTTTT

d_call: NA
v_call: TRBV21-1
clone_size: NA
j_call: TRBJ2-5
cdr3_aa: CASSPRSDTSGRVKETQYF
cdr3_nt: TGTGCCAGCAGCCCGAGGAGCGACACTAGCGGGAGGGTAAAAGAGACCCAGTACTTC

d_call: TRBD1
v_call: TRBV6-5
clone_size: NA
j_call: TRBJ1-2
cdr3_aa: CASSYRPQGALGYTF
cdr3_nt: TGTGCCAGCAGTTACCGGCCACAGGGGGCGCTTGGCTACACCTTC

d_call: NA
v_call: TRBV25-1
clone_size: NA
j_call: TRBJ2-3
cdr3_aa: CASSVQVDTQYF
cdr3_nt: TGTGCCAGCAGTGTGCAGGTAGATACGCAGTATTTT

d_call: TRBD2
v_call: TRBV11-3
clone_size: once
j_call: TRBJ2-1
cdr3_aa: CASSLAPLAGGYNEQFF
cdr3_nt: TGTGCCAGCAGCTTAGCCCCCCTAGCGGGGGGATACAATGAGCAGTTCTTC

d_call: NA
v_call: TRBV19
clone_size: NA
j_call: TRBJ2-5
cdr3_aa: CASSRAGQETQYF
cdr3_nt: TGTGCCAGTAGTCGGGCAGGGCAAGAGACCCAGTACTTC

d_call: NA
v_call: TRBV28
clone_size: NA
j_call: TRBJ2-7
cdr3_aa: CASSFPRPPRNEQYF
cdr3_nt: TGTGCCAGCAGTTTTCCCCGCCCCCCGAGGAACGAGCAGTACTTC

d_call: NA
v_call: TRBV5-1
clone_size: NA
j_call: TRBJ2-7
cdr3_aa: CASSLYLQGPGEQYF
cdr3_nt: TGCGCCAGCAGCCTTTACCTCCAGGGGCCGGGGGAGCAGTACTTC

d_call: NA
v_call: TRBV19
clone_size: once
j_call: TRBJ1-1
cdr3_aa: CASSMRPWTFF
cdr3_nt: TGTGCCAGTAGTATGCGGCCGTGGACTTTCTTT

d_call: TRBD2
v_call: TRBV5-1
clone_size: many
j_call: TRBJ2-3
cdr3_aa: CASSLGLAGGTDTQYF
cdr3_nt: TGCGCCAGCAGCTTGGGGCTAGCGGGAGGGACAGATACGCAGTATTTT

d_call: NA
v_call: TRBV18
clone_size: NA
j_call: TRBJ2-5
cdr3_aa: CASSPPAGQETQYF
cdr3_nt: TGTGCCAGCTCACCTCCGGCGGGCCAAGAGACCCAGTACTTC

d_call: NA
v_call: TRBV7-6
clone_size: NA
j_call: TRBJ2-5
cdr3_aa: CASSFGGVRGETQYF
cdr3_nt: TGTGCCAGCAGCTTTGGTGGGGTCAGAGGGGAGACCCAGTACTTC

d_call: NA
v_call: TRBV6-2/TRBV6-3
clone_size: NA
j_call: TRBJ2-5
cdr3_aa: CASSYQRGEETQYF
cdr3_nt: TGTGCCAGCAGTTACCAACGGGGAGAAGAGACCCAGTACTTC

d_call: TRBD1
v_call: TRBV29-1
clone_size: NA
j_call: TRBJ1-1
cdr3_aa: CSVQGGGTEAFF
cdr3_nt: TGCAGCGTACAGGGGGGAGGCACTGAAGCTTTCTTT

d_call: TRBD1
v_call: TRBV30
clone_size: NA
j_call: TRBJ1-5
cdr3_aa: CAWRDRAGDQPQHF
cdr3_nt: TGTGCCTGGAGAGACAGGGCTGGGGATCAGCCCCAGCATTTT

d_call: TRBD1
v_call: TRBV4-2
clone_size: NA
j_call: TRBJ2-1
cdr3_aa: CASRQKQGIYNEQFF
cdr3_nt: TGTGCCAGCAGACAAAAACAGGGGATCTACAATGAGCAGTTCTTC